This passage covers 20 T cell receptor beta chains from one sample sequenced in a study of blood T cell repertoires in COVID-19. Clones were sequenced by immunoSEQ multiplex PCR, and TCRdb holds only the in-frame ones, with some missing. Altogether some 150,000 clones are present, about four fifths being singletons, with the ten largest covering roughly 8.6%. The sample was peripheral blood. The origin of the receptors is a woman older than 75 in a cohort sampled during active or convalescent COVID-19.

CDR3 nucleotides: TGTGCCAGCAGCTCACCAGGGGTGTGGACCCAGTACTTC. Translated, it gives CASSSPGVWTQYF. The rearrangement joins TRBV5-6 to TRBJ2-5; D is possibly TRBD1 (6 bases). Trimming stripped 3 bases from V and 7 bases from J, with 13 bases between. Germline CDR1 reads SGHDT; CDR2 reads YYEEEE. The CDR3 is 13 amino acids.

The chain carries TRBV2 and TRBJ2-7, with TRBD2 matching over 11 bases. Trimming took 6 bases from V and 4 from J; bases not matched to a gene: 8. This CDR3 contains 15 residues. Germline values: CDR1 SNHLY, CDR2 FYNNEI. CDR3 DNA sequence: TGTGCCAGCAGGTTAACCGGGACTAGCGGTTACGAGCAGTACTTC. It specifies CASRLTGTSGYEQYF. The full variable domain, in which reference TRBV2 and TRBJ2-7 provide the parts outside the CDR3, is EPEVTQTPSHQVTQMGQEVILRCVPISNHLYFYWYRQILGQKVEFLVSFYNNEISEKSEIFDDQFSVERPDGSNFTLKIRSTKLEDSAMYFCASRLTGTSGYEQYFGPGTRLTVT.

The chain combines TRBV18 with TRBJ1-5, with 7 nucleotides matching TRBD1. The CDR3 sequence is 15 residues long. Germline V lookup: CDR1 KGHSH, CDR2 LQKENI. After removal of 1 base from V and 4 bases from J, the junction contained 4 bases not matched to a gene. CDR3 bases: TGTGCCAGCTCACCACAGGGGGCTGGTAATCAGCCCCAGCATTTT. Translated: CASSPQGAGNQPQHF.

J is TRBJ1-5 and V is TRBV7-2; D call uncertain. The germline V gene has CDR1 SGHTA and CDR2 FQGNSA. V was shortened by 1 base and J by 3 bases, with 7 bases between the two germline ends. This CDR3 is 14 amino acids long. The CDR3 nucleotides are TGTGCCAGCAGCTTAGTGACAAACAATCAGCCCCAGCATTTT. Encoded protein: CASSLVTNNQPQHF.

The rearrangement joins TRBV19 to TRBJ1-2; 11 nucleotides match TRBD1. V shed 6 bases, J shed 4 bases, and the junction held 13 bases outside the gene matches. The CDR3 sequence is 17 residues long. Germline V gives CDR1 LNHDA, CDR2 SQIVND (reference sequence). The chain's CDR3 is CASSPRPRTGGFYGYTF. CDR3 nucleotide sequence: TGTGCCAGTAGCCCCCGCCCCAGGACAGGGGGCTTCTATGGCTACACCTTC.

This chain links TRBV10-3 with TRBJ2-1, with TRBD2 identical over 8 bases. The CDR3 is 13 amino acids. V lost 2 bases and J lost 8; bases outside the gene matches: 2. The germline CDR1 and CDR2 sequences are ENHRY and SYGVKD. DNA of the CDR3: TGTGCCATCAGTGAGGGGACTAGGTATGAGCAGTTCTTC. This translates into CAISEGTRYEQFF.

CDR3 sequence reads: CASSAEPRGETQYF. The CDR3 DNA is TGTGCCAGCAGCGCAGAACCCAGGGGTGAGACCCAGTACTTC. The chain recombines TRBV11-2 with TRBJ2-5; D is possibly TRBD1 (6 bases). V gave up 5 bases and J gave up 5 bases, with 15 bases separating them. The CDR3 is 14 residues long. CDR1 is SGHAT, CDR2 FQNNGV, per germline.

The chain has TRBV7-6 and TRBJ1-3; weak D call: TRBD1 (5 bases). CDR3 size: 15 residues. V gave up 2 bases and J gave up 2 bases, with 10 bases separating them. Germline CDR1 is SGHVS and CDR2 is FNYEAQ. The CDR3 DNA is TGTGCCAGCAGCTTAAGCAGGGCAACTGGAAACACCATATATTTT. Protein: CASSLSRATGNTIYF.

This CDR3 reads CASSVAPDRNEKLFF. In nucleotides, the CDR3 is TGTGCCAGCAGCGTAGCCCCGGACAGAAATGAAAAACTGTTTTTT. This rearrangement joins TRBV9 to TRBJ1-4, with D possibly TRBD1 on 6 matching bases. Trimming removed 0 bases at V and 5 bases at J, with 11 bases between. The CDR3 runs 15 residues. The V gene's germline CDR1 is SGDLS and CDR2 YYNGEE.

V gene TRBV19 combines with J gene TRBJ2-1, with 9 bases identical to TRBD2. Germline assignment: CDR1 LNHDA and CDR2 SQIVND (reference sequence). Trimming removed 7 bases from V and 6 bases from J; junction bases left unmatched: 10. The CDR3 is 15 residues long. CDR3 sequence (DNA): TGTGCCAGTATACCAGCGGGGGGCTTGCGCAATGAGCAGTTCTTC. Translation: CASIPAGGLRNEQFF. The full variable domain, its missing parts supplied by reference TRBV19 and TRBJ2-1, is DGGITQSPKYLFRKEGQNVTLSCEQNLNHDAMYWYRQDPGQGLRLIYYSQIVNDFQKGDIAEGYSVSREKKESFPLTVTSAQKNPTAFYLCASIPAGGLRNEQFFGPGTRLTVL.

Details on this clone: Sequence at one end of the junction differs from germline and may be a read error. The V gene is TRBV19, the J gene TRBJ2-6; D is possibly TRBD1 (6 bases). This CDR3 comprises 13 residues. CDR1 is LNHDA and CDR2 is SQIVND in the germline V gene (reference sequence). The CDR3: CASRGAGPNVLTF. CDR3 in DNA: TGTGCCAGTAGGGGGGCTGGGCCCAACGTCCTGACTTTC.

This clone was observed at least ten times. CDR3 protein: CASSLGWDRALDPNTEAFF. The CDR3 DNA sequence: TGCGCCAGCAGCTTGGGTTGGGACAGGGCCCTAGATCCGAACACTGAAGCTTTCTTT. J is TRBJ1-1 and V is TRBV5-1; 9 nucleotides line up with TRBD1. The CDR3 consists of 19 residues. The V segment lost 0 bases and the J segment 1 base; nucleotides outside the gene matches: 13. Germline V CDR1 and CDR2: SGHRS, YFSETQ.

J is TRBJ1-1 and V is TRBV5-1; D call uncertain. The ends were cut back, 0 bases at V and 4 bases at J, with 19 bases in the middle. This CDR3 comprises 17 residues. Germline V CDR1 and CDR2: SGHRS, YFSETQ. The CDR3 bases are TGCGCCAGCAGCTTGGCCAGGACTGCAACTGGGTTCACTGAAGCTTTCTTT. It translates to CASSLARTATGFTEAFF.

CDR3 residues: CASSRNQLHSGNTIYF. CDR3 DNA sequence: TGTGCCAGCAGCCGCAACCAACTTCACTCTGGAAACACCATATATTTT. The chain has TRBV7-9 and TRBJ1-3; no clear D gene. CDR3 size: 16 residues. Germline V CDR1 and CDR2: SEHNR, FQNEAQ (reference sequence). V lost 5 bases and J 0 bases, leaving 14 bases between the germline ends.

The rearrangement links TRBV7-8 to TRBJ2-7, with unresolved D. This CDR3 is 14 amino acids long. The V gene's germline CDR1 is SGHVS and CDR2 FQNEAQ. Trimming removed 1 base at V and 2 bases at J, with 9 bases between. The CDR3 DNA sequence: TGTGCCAGCAGCTTAGGTCGGTACCCCTACGAGCAGTACTTC. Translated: CASSLGRYPYEQYF.

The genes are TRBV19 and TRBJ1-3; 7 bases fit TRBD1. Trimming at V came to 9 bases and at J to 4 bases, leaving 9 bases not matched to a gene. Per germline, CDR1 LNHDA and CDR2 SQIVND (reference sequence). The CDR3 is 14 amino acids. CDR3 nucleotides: TGTGCCAGCCAAAACAGGGGTCAGGGAAACACCATATATTTT. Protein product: CASQNRGQGNTIYF.

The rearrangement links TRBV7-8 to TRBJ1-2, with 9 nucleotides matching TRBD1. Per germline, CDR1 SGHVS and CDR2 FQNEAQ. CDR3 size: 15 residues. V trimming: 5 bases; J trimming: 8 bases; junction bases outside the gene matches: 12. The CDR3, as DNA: TGTGCCAGCAGCGCCGGGACAGGGCAAGGGGGAGGCTACACCTTC. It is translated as CASSAGTGQGGGYTF.

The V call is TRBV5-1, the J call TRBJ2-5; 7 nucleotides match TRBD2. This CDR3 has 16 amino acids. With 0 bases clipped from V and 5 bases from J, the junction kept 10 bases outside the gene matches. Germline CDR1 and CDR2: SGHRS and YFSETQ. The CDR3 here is CASSLVASFGGETQYF. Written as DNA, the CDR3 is TGCGCCAGCAGCTTGGTGGCATCCTTCGGGGGGGAGACCCAGTACTTC.

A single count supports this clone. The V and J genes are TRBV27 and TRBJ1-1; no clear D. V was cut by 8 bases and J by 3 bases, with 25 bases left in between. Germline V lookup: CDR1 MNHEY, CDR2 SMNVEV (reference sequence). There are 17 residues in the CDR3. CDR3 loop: CASYLIGSGQFDTEAFF. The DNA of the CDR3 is TGTGCCAGCTATCTCATTGGCTCAGGCCAATTCGACACTGAAGCTTTCTTT.

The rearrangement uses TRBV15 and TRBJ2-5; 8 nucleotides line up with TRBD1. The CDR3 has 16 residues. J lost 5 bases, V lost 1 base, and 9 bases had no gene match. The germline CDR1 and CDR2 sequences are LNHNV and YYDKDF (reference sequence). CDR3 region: CATSRGWAGGQETQYF. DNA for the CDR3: TGTGCCACCAGCAGAGGGTGGGCAGGGGGCCAGGAGACCCAGTACTTC.